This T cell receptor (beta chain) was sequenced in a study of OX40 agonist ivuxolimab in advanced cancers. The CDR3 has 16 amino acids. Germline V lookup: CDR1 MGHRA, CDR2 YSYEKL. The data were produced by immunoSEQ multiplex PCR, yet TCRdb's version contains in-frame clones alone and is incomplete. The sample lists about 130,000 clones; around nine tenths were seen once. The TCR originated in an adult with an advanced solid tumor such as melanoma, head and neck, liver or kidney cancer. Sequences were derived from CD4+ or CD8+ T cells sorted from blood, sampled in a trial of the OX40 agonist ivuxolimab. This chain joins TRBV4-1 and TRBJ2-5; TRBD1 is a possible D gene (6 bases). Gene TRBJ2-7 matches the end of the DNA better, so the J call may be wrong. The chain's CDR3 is CASSQVVGQLPYEQYF. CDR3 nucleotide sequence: TGCGCCAGCAGCCAAGTGGTTGGACAGTTGCCCTACGAGCAGTACTTC.